A single sample gave rise to the 9 T cell receptor beta chains below, sequenced in a study of Ad26.COV2.S vaccination and SARS-CoV-2 variants. As for treatment: 15 to 20 received Ad26.COV2.S at low or high dose, single or two shots; 5 received placebo; per-sample allocation not given. At day 63 after the first vaccine or placebo injection, samples were drawn. The assay was immunoSEQ multiplex PCR, and TCRdb's table has in-frame clones only and misses some. The sample shows 200,000 to 300,000 clones, approximately 90% of them seen only once. This material consisted of peripheral blood, taken in a trial of Ad26.COV2.S vaccine versus placebo. The receptors here all came from a person between 18 and 65 years old who received the Ad26.COV2.S COVID-19 vaccine or a placebo.

The chain joins TRBV5-1 to TRBJ2-3, with a weak D call TRBD2 (5 bases). CDR3 length equals 17 residues. Germline V gene lookup returns CDR1 SGHRS and CDR2 YFSETQ. The germline V and J ends were trimmed by 3 bases and 0 bases, with 17 bases remaining between them. CDR3 amino acids: CASSSGLAPRSTDTQYF. CDR3 DNA: TGCGCCAGCAGCTCCGGACTCGCCCCCCGCAGCACAGATACGCAGTATTTT.

The chain combines TRBV7-2 with TRBJ1-6; TRBD1 is a possible D gene (5 bases). The germline V and J ends were trimmed by 1 base and 12 bases, with 16 bases remaining between them. This CDR3 spans 15 amino acids. Germline V CDR1 and CDR2: SGHTA, FQGNSA. The CDR3 region has the DNA TGTGCCAGCAGCTTAGAGGGTCCTTCTAGGGGACCCCTCCACTTT. Its protein product is CASSLEGPSRGPLHF.

The chain joins TRBV28 to TRBJ1-1; D ambiguous. The germline V gene has CDR1 MDHEN and CDR2 SYDVKM. Trimming took 2 bases from V and 4 from J, leaving 11 bases between them. The CDR3 length is 14 residues. DNA for the CDR3: TGTGCCAGCAGTTTAAGGCGTCTGGTCACTGAAGCTTTCTTT. Protein: CASSLRRLVTEAFF.

The genes are TRBV13 and TRBJ2-7; D is unresolved. Trimming left V 2 bases short and J 0 bases short, with 17 bases between. The CDR3 covers 17 residues. Germline V CDR1 and CDR2: PRHDT, FYEKMQ (reference sequence). The CDR3 DNA follows: TGTGCCAGCAGCTTAAGCCGCTCGCAGGAACCCTCCTACGAGCAGTACTTC. Its translation: CASSLSRSQEPSYEQYF.

The rearrangement uses TRBV7-9 and TRBJ2-1; a weak D match, TRBD1 (5 bases). V shed 5 bases and J shed 9 bases, with 14 bases lying between them. Looked up from germline, CDR1 is SEHNR and CDR2 is FQNEAQ (reference sequence). The CDR3 spans 13 residues. CDR3 nucleotide sequence: TGTGCCAGCAGCCTCTCGACAGTCGGTGAGCAGTTCTTC. Translating gives CASSLSTVGEQFF.

The chain carries TRBV4-3 and TRBJ2-2; 7 positions agree with TRBD1. V dropped 0 bases and J dropped 6; count of bases not matched to a gene: 4. CDR1 and CDR2 (germline): LGHNA, YSLEER. The CDR3 contains 15 residues. The chain's CDR3 is CASSQDKTGSGELFF. The CDR3 DNA reads TGCGCCAGCAGCCAAGATAAGACAGGGTCCGGGGAGCTGTTTTTT.

This clone has a single count. CDR3 amino acids: CASSLASSAETQYF. In DNA, the CDR3 is TGTGCCAGCAGCTTAGCAAGTTCAGCGGAGACCCAGTACTTC. This chain links TRBV7-8 with TRBJ2-5; D not resolved. Looked up from germline, CDR1 is SGHVS and CDR2 is FQNEAQ. Trimming shortened V by 0 bases and J by 5 bases, and 10 bases separated the two germline ends. The CDR3 contains 14 residues.

The V gene is TRBV28, the J gene TRBJ2-1, with TRBD2 matching 7 bases. The CDR3 extends over 14 amino acids. V lost 7 bases and J lost 4; bases outside the gene matches: 7. Germline assignment: CDR1 MDHEN and CDR2 SYDVKM. The CDR3 loop is CASNSGNRYNEQFF. The DNA of the CDR3 is TGTGCCAGCAACAGCGGGAACAGGTACAATGAGCAGTTCTTC.

This chain connects TRBV9 to TRBJ1-6, with no clear D. V lost 4 bases and J lost 6, with 17 bases in between. The CDR3 spans 16 residues. The V gene's germline CDR1 is SGDLS and CDR2 YYNGEE. In DNA, the CDR3 is TGTGCCAGCAGCTCTCCCCCCTATGGACCTAATTCACCCCTCCACTTT. Protein: CASSSPPYGPNSPLHF. The entire variable domain, with the rest obtained from reference TRBV9 and TRBJ1-6, is as follows: DSGVTQTPKHLITATGQRVTLRCSPRSGDLSVYWYQQSLDQGLQFLIQYYNGEERAKGNILERFSAQQFPDLHSELNLSSLELGDSALYFCASSSPPYGPNSPLHFGNGTRLTVT.